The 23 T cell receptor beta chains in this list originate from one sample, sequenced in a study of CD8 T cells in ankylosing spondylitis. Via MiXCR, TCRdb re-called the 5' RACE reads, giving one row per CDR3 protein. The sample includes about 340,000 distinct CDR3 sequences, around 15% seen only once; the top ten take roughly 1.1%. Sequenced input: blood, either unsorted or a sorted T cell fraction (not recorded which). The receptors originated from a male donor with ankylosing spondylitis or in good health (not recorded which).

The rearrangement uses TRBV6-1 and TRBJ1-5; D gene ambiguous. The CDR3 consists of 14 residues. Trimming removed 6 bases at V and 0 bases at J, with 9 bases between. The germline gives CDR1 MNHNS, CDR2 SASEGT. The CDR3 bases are TGTGCCAGCAGCGGGTCTATTAGCAATCAGCCCCAGCATTTT. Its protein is CASSGSISNQPQHF.

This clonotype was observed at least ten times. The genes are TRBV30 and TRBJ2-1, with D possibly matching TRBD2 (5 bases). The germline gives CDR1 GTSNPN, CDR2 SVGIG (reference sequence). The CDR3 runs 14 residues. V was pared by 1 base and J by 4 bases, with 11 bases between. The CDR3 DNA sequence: TGTGCCTGGAGTGCAGGAAGAGGGTACAATGAGCAGTTCTTC. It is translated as CAWSAGRGYNEQFF.

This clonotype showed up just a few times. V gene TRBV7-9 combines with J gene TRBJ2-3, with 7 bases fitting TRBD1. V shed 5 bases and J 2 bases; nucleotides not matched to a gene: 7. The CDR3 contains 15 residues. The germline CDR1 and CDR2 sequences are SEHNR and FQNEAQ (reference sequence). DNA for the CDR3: TGTGCCAGCAGCGTGACAGGGTCGTACACAGATACGCAGTATTTT. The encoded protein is CASSVTGSYTDTQYF.

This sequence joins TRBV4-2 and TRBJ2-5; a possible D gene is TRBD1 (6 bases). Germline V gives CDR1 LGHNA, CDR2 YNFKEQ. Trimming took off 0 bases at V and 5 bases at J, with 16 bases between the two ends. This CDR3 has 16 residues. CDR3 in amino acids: CASSQDITGNFETQYF. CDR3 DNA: TGTGCCAGCAGCCAAGATATAACAGGGAATTTTGAGACCCAGTACTTC.

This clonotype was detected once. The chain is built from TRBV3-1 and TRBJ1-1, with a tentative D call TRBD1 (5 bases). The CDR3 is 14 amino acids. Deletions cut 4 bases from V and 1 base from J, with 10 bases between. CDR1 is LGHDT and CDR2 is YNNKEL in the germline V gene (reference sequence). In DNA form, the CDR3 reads TGTGCCAGCAGCCGGGGGGATAAGAACACTGAAGCTTTCTTT. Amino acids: CASSRGDKNTEAFF.

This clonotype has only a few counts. The CDR3 sequence: CASKPGEFAFF. CDR3 bases: TGTGCCAGCAAGCCAGGGGAGTTTGCTTTCTTT. The chain is built from TRBV2 and TRBJ1-1, with D possibly TRBD1 on 6 matching bases. This CDR3 contains 11 residues. Germline V lookup: CDR1 SNHLY, CDR2 FYNNEI. Trimming stripped 7 bases from V and 11 bases from J, with 14 bases between.

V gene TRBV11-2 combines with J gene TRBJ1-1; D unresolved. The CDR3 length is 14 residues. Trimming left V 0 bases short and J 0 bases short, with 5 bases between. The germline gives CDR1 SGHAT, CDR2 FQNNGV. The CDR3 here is CASSLDQVNTEAFF. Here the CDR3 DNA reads TGTGCCAGCAGCTTAGATCAGGTGAACACTGAAGCTTTCTTT.

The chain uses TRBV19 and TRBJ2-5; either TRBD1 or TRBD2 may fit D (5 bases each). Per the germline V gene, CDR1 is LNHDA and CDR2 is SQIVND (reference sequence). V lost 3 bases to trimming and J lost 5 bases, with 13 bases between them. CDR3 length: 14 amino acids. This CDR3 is CASSIRGVEETQYF. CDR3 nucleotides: TGTGCCAGTAGTATCCGAGGGGTTGAGGAGACCCAGTACTTC.

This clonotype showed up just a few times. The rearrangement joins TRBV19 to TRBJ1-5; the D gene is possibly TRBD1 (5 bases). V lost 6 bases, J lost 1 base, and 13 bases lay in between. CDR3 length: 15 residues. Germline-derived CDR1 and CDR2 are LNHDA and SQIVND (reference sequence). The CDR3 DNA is TGTGCCAGTAGAGGCGGGACGGAGAGCAATCAGCCCCAGCATTTT. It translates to CASRGGTESNQPQHF.

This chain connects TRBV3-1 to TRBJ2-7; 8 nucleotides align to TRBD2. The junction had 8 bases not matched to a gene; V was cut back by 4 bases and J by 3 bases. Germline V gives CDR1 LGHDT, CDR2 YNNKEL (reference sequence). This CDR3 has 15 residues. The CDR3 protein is CASSRRGGSSYEQYF. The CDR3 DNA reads TGTGCCAGCAGCCGGCGCGGGGGGAGTAGCTACGAGCAGTACTTC.

CDR3 sequence: CASSLAGTGSGYTF. The CDR3 DNA reads TGCGCCAGCAGCTTGGCCGGGACAGGGAGCGGCTACACCTTC. The gene calls are TRBV5-1 and TRBJ1-2, with TRBD1 matching 9 bases. Germline values: CDR1 SGHRS, CDR2 YFSETQ. V trimming: 0 bases; J trimming: 8 bases; junction bases outside the gene matches: 5. The CDR3 extends over 14 amino acids.

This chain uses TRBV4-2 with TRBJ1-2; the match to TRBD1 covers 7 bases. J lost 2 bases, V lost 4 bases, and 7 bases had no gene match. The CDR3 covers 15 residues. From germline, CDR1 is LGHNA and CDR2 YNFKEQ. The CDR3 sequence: CASSPLTTGNYGYTF. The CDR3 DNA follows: TGTGCCAGCAGCCCCCTCACGACAGGGAACTATGGCTACACCTTC.

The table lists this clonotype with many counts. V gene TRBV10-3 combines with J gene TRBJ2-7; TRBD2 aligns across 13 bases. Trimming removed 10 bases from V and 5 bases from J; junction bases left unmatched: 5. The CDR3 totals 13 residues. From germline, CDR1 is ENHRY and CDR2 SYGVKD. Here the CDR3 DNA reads TGTGCCACCGGACTAGCGGGAGCAAACGAGCAGTACTTC. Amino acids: CATGLAGANEQYF.

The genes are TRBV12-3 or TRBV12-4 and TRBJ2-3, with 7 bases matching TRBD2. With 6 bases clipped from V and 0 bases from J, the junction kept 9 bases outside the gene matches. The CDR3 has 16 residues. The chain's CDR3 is CASRGDGRRSTDTQYF. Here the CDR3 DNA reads TGTGCCAGCAGGGGGGACGGGAGGCGTAGCACAGATACGCAGTATTTT.

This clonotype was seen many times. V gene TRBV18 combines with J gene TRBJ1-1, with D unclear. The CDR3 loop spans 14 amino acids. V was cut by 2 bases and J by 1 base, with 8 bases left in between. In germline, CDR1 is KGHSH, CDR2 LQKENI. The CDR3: CASSPSPGNTEAFF. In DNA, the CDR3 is TGTGCCAGCTCACCATCACCAGGGAACACTGAAGCTTTCTTT.

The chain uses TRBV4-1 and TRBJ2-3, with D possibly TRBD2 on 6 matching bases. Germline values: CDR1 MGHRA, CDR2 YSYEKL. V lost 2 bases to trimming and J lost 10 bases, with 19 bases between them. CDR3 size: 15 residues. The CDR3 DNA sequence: TGCGCCAGCAGCCAAATCACAGCGGGTATACTCTCGCAGTATTTT. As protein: CASSQITAGILSQYF.

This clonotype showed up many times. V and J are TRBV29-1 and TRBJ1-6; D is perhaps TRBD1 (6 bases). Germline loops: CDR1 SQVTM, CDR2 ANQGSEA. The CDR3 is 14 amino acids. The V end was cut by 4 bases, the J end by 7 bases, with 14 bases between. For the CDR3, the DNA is TGCAGCGTTGCGGGGGCGACGGAGAATTCACCCCTCCACTTT. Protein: CSVAGATENSPLHF. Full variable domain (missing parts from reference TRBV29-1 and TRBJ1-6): SAVISQKPSRDICQRGTSLTIQCQVDSQVTMMFWYRQQPGQSLTLIATANQGSEATYESGFVIDKFPISRPNLTFSTLTVSNMSPEDSSIYLCSVAGATENSPLHFGNGTRLTVT.

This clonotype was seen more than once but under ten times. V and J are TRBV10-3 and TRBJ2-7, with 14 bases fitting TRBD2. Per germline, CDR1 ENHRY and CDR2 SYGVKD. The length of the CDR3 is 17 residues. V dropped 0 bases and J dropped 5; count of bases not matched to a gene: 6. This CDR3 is CAISESGTSGRVHEQYF. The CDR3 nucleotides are TGTGCCATCAGTGAGTCGGGGACTAGCGGGAGAGTCCACGAGCAGTACTTC.

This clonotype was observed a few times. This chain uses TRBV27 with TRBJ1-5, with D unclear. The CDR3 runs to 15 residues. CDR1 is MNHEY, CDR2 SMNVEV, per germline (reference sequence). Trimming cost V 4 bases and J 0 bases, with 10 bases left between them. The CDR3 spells CASSSYMSSNQPQHF. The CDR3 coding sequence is TGTGCCAGCAGTTCCTACATGAGTAGCAATCAGCCCCAGCATTTT.

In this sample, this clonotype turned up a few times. The CDR3 loop reads CASRTGIEGANVLTF. The CDR3 DNA sequence: TGTGCCAGCAGGACAGGGATTGAAGGGGCCAACGTCCTGACTTTC. The rearrangement links TRBV12-3 or TRBV12-4 to TRBJ2-6, with 7 nucleotides matching TRBD1. The V gene end was trimmed by 6 bases and the J gene end by 4 bases; junction bases not matched to a gene: 6. The CDR3 is 15 amino acids.

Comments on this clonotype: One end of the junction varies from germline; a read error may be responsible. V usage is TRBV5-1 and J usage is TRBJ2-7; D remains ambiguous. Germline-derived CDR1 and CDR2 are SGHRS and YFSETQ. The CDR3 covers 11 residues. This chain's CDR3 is CACSSSYEQYF. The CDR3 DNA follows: TGCGCCTGCAGCTCCTCCTACGAGCAGTACTTC. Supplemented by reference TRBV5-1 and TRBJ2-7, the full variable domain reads KAGVTQTPRYLIKTRGQQVTLSCSPISGHRSVSWYQQTPGQGLQFLFEYFSETQRNKGNFPGRFSGRQFSNSRSEMNVSTLELGDSALYLCACSSSYEQYFGPGTRLTVT.

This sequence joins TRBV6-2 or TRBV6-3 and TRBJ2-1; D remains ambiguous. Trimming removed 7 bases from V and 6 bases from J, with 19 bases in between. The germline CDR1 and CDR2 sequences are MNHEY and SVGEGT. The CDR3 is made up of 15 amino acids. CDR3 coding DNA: TGTGCCAGCACCCCTAGGCCGCCCAGACTCAATGAGCAGTTCTTC. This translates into CASTPRPPRLNEQFF.

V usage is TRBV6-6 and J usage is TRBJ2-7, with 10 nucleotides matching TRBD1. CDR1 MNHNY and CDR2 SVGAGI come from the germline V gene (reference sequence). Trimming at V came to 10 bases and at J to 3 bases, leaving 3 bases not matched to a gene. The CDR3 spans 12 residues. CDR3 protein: CAIGQGDYEQYF. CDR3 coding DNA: TGTGCCATCGGACAGGGGGACTACGAGCAGTACTTC.